This T cell receptor (beta chain) was identified in a study of long-term antiretroviral therapy in people with HIV (dated by TCRdb to 2022 to 2024). Study-wide context: Collection of the earliest samples took place about a decade ahead of the 2015 WHO recommendation for immediate ART, at a time when ART was typically delayed until CD4 counts fell. A total of fewer than 200 cryopreserved PBMC samples were contributed to the cohort by 30 adults with confirmed HIV infection, with samples collected serially over a mean of approximately six years (range 1-12). This retrospective serial study examined whether starting ART and sustained HIV suppression were associated with changes in the composition and diversity of the TRB repertoire in peripheral blood. About 40% of the roughly 30 participants with HIV were female. Test extractions of a monoclonal T-cell line alongside about 30 polyclonal samples showed no cross-contamination during QIAcube processing. Results and caveats for the whole study, not just this receptor: A significant increase in TRB diversity was found to be associated with ART initiation, although TRB diversity was observed to remain significantly below that of transplant donor controls even after long-term ART. Because cell numbers in pre-ART samples were limited, unsorted PBMC were profiled instead of sorted CD4+ and CD8+ T cells. The samples span the years 2004 to 2017, and the ART regimens used at that time may not be as effective as current regimens. Because PBMC availability was limited, only the TCR beta chain was sequenced, with no alpha chain pairing. Compared with controls, HIV repertoires had narrower CDR3 length ranges, and the network structure pointed to an antigen-experienced repertoire that shifted only slightly toward naive after ART. Expanded TRB clones identified before ART initiation dominated the repertoire across all time points, though the dominance fluctuated and decreased in many PLHIV after ART. Inferences about post-ART repertoire changes were limited because no data were available on ART adherence, viral resistance or therapy changes.

The immunoSEQ hsTCRB v3.0 assay was used at survey level resolution for TRB variable region sequencing. A depth of about 40,000-55,000 T-cell genomes per sample was targeted for TRB sequencing. Pooled TRB libraries were sequenced on an Illumina MiSeq with a v3 150-cycle kit. The paper's data handling went like this. Repertoire analysis was performed in R inside a reproducible Nextflow workflow that covered QC, data transformation and analysis. LymphoSeq2, an R package for exploring AIRR-Seq data, was used to implement the custom analyses. A few samples that produced fewer than 5000 total TRB sequences were removed, so some 180 HIV repertoires were analyzed. Among the approximately 200 retained HIV repertoires, 55 to 60 were collected before ART initiation and some 130 were collected after ART initiation. Repertoires were downsampled to 5000 TRB nucleotide sequences, and summary statistics were averaged over 100 downsampling iterations. TRB sequences were retained for analysis only if CDR3 regions of at least seven amino acids were present. Diversity was assessed using a clonality score derived from Shannon entropy and using the Gini coefficient. In the repertoire networks, any two of the top 5000 CDR3 amino acid sequences were connected whenever the two sequences differed by an edit distance of one. Antigen specificity groups and MHC restriction were predicted for TRB CDR3 amino acid sequences with GLIPH2. To flag known associations with CMV, EBV, HIV or tissue antigens, CDR3 amino acid sequences were compared against VDJdb and McPAS-TCR. Pre-ART, post-ART and control groups were compared with Wilcoxon signed-rank tests and Holm-Bonferroni correction. The clones in this table, taken by TCRdb from immuneACCESS, are in-frame only. Not every clone is retained; where verified, under half of the shortfall comes from an unresolved V gene, and the cause of the rest is unknown. The V and J calls and clone size come from that table; D and trimming were worked out from the DNA. This sample has some 30,000 clones in its table, and approximately 85% of those were observed once. The ten largest account for 4.4% of the sample.

V is pared back by 2 bases and J by 8 bases, with 13 bases lying between the germline termini. The CDR3 sequence holds 13 residues, the cysteine and phenylalanine included. Just the 39-base CDR3 DNA is kept, in frame starting at base 1. CDR1 and CDR2 were assigned from the germline V gene as SGHRS and YFSETQ. A remark on this clone: The antigen this receptor binds is unknown. No base quality information exists; no much larger clone differs at one position.

Participants were included only if at least one PBMC sample before ART initiation and at least two post-ART samples were available. Every participant with HIV received treatment in the United States of America. Cryopreserved samples of about 0.95-11 million PBMC were thawed and washed before DNA extraction. At the time of the earliest PBMC sample, participants with HIV were aged between roughly 23 and 60 years. PBMC samples from each participant spanned 1-4 timepoints before ART initiation and 2-8 timepoints after ART initiation, with a median of 7 samples. For every participant, serial HIV viral load, CD4+ T-cell count, ART history and demographic data were obtained. Using a Qiagen kit on a QIAcube, genomic DNA was extracted from unsorted PBMC, with samples processed in batches of 12.

The TCR originated in a man between 18 and 29 years old with HIV. The rearrangement combines TRBV5-1 with TRBJ1-2; too little of a D gene remains to name it. The sample here was unsorted PBMCs, taken 3.3 years after starting antiretroviral therapy. In nucleotide form, the sequence is TGCGCCAGCAGCTTTGACCTCTCTAGGGGCTACACCTTC. Its coded protein is CASSFDLSRGYTF.